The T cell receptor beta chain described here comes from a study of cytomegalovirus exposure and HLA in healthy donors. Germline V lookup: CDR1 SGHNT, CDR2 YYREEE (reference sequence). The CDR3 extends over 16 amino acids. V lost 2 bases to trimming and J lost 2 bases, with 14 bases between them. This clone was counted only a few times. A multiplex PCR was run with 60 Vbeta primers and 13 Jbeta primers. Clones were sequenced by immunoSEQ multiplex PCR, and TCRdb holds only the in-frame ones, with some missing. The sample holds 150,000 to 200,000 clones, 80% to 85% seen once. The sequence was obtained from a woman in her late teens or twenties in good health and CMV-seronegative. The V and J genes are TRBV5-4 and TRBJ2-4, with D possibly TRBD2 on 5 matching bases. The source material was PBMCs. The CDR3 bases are TGTGCCAGCAGCTTATCAGTGGGAGAGACCAAAAACATTCAGTACTTC. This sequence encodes CASSLSVGETKNIQYF. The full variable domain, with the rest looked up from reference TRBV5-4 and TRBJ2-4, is ETGVTQSPTHLIKTRGQQVTLRCSSQSGHNTVSWYQQALGQGPQFIFQYYREEENGRGNFPPRFSGLQFPNYSSELNVNALELDDSALYLCASSLSVGETKNIQYFGAGTRLSVL.